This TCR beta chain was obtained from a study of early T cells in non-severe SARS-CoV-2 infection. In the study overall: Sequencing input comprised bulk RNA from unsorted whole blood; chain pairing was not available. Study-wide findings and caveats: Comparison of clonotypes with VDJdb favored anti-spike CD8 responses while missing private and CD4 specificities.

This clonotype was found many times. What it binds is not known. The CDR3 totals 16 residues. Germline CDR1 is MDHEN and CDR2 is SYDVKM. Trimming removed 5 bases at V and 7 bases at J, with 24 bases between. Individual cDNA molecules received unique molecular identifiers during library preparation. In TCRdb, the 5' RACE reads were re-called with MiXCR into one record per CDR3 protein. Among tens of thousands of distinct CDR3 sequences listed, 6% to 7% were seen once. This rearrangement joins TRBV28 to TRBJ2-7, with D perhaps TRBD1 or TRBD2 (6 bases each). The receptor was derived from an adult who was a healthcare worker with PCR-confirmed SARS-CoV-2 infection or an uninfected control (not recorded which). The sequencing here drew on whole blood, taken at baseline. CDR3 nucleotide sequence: TGTGCCAGCAGTCCACTTGAGTCCCAGAGGGGGGTGGAGCAGTACTTC. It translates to CASSPLESQRGVEQYF.